This TCR beta chain was retrieved from a study of immune characterization of retroperitoneal liposarcoma. TCRdb ran MiXCR on the PCR reads and lists one entry per CDR3 protein. The sample holds around 10,000 distinct CDR3 sequences, approximately 22% seen once. Sequenced: blood. The TCR comes from a female donor with retroperitoneal liposarcoma.

The DNA for the CDR3 is TGTGCCATCAGTGAGTCGTTGGATACCGGGGAGCTGTTTTTT. This sequence encodes CAISESLDTGELFF. The chain has TRBV10-3 and TRBJ2-2; D uncertain. Germline assignment: CDR1 ENHRY and CDR2 SYGVKD. V lost 0 bases and J lost 5, with 7 bases in between. The CDR3 runs 14 residues.